This T cell receptor beta chain emerged from a study of T cells in Graves' hyperthyroidism and ophthalmopathy. This clonotype was recorded at least ten times. Every diagnosis used clinical symptoms, serum thyroxine and TRAb, thyroid ultrasound and orbital computed tomography. TCR beta CDR3 region amplification was performed from RNA transcripts. TCR CDR3 regions were first amplified by RT-PCR with HTBI primers. A single record per CDR3 protein comes from TCRdb applying MiXCR to the multiplex PCR reads. This sample yields roughly 500,000 distinct CDR3 sequences, of which 46% are seen a single time; 44% belongs to the top ten. This TCR was recovered from an adult woman with Graves' disease, either hyperthyroidism or ophthalmopathy (not recorded which). Sequencing was performed on peripheral blood or thyroid tissue (not recorded which).

Here the CDR3 reads CASSYSGRAGDEQYF. In DNA form, the CDR3 reads TGTGCCAGCAGTTATAGCGGGAGGGCCGGAGACGAGCAGTACTTC. This chain links TRBV12-3 or TRBV12-4 with TRBJ2-7; 11 bases are shared with TRBD2. This CDR3 is built from 15 residues. V lost 4 bases, J lost 5 bases, and 7 bases stayed unmatched.